This T cell receptor beta chain is from a study of early stage breast cancer tumors (dated by TCRdb to the late 2010s). In terms of the full investigation: Of the approximately 15 invasive breast tumors, some twelve were found to be estrogen receptor-positive, progesterone receptor-positive and HER2-negative. On average, each sample got approximately 9.8-fold read coverage. The samples as a whole yielded more than 2.5 million detected templates, corresponding to 1,100,000 or so unique clonotypes. Of the roughly twelve ER+/PR+/HER2- tumors, eight were classified as invasive ductal carcinomas and four as invasive lobular carcinomas.

In the case of this clone: There is no known antigen for this receptor. No qualities accompany the bases; no much larger clone lies one base away.

Every sample was amplified as two independent genomic DNA replicates, using 0.4 to 0.5 ug for blood and about 1.4 ug for tumor or normal breast. TCRB sequencing of genomic DNA was carried out with the ImmunoSeq Intro kit according to the manufacturer's instructions. Multiplex PCR was run for roughly 29 cycles using proprietary primers and spike-in control sequences for absolute quantification. Single-end 150-bp reads were used to sequence an 87-bp fragment spanning the CDR3 and the flanking V and J genes. Seven samples, each with two replicates, were multiplexed per lane of an Illumina MiSeq using version 3.0 chemistry. The source study handled its data this way. The vendor's proprietary pipeline processed the raw data and merged both replicates into a single result for each sample. Productive rearrangements sharing the V-gene family, CDR3 amino acid sequence and J-gene segment were defined as clonotypes. Clonality was calculated as 1 minus the normalized Shannon entropy (Pielou evenness) of TCRB abundances. To estimate T cell density, the total number of templates was divided by the input cell count, which was inferred from how much DNA went in. Total repertoire diversity and clonality were estimated with Recon using default parameters. A clonotype counted as tumor-enriched if its abundance in tumor exceeded 0.1% and was at least 32-fold higher than its abundance in normal breast. TCRdb re-hosts the immuneACCESS table, in-frame sequences only. Its copies lack some clones; in the studies checked, an unresolved V gene accounts for under half of them, and the cause for the rest is not known. V and J calls and clone size come straight from that table; D and trimming were deduced from the DNA. This sample gives over 7,000 clones in total; about 72% of them show up just once. Around 7.9% of the sample goes to the ten largest clones.

Taken from roughly 2-4 cm away from the tumor, the adjacent normal breast tissue was rinsed with PBS and kept in prechilled RNAlater. Because normal breast tissue has high lipid content and low cell density, getting sufficient DNA from normal breast tissue often required about 85-320 mg of tissue. The study profiled bulk TCR beta-chain repertoires in matched peripheral blood, tumor and adjacent normal breast tissue taken from some 17 patients with early-stage breast cancer. The Qiagen AllPrep DNA/RNA Mini kit was used to extract genomic DNA. Spanning cysteine to phenylalanine, the CDR3 consists of 13 amino acids. The entry retains the CDR3 DNA only, 39 bases that are in frame from base 1. The germline V gene sets CDR1 to SGHVS and CDR2 to FNYEAQ. V is clipped by 5 bases and J by 8 bases, and the sequence between their germline boundaries is 15 bases long. What the study reported, not specific to this receptor: Repertoires from blood and normal breast were more alike than repertoires from blood and tumor, and in about 90% of the 16 patients, comparing each tissue with blood separated tumor from normal. The small cohort size prevented analysis by tumor subtype. Sequencing bulk genomic DNA from unsorted cells could not capture chain pairing or functional markers like CD4, CD8 and FOXP3. Compared with adjacent normal breast tissue, tumors had higher clonality and 2.5 to 3-fold greater T cell density. Enriched TCRB sequences shared across patients were found to be mostly commonly generated sequences that were unlikely to play an important role in the tumor microenvironment.

The sequenced sample was normal breast tissue next to the tumor. The chain is encoded by TRBV7-6 joined to TRBJ1-2; the D gene cannot be named for sure. This clonotype originated in a person aged 55 to 69 with breast cancer. The DNA sequence follows: TGTGCCAGCAGCGAATACGCGGTTGGCGGCTACACCTTC. This gives the protein CASSEYAVGGYTF.